This T cell receptor beta chain was captured by sequencing in a study of blood T cell repertoires in COVID-19. CDR1 SGHRS and CDR2 YFSETQ come from the germline V gene. This CDR3 is 17 amino acids long. With 2 bases clipped from V and 1 base from J, the junction kept 3 bases outside the gene matches. Cohorts were determined from participant-reported clinical history. TCRdb's table, derived via immunoSEQ multiplex PCR, lists solely in-frame clones and lacks some. The table shows about 400,000 clones, with 85% to 90% occurring only once. The sequence derives from a young woman who had recovered from COVID-19. The sequenced sample consisted of PBMCs or T cells enriched from blood (not recorded which). This chain connects TRBV5-1 to TRBJ2-1; TRBD2 aligns across 13 bases. The CDR3 is CASSFGTSGISYNEQFF. The CDR3 nucleotides are TGCGCCAGCAGCTTTGGGACTAGCGGGATATCCTACAATGAGCAGTTCTTC. Supplemented by reference TRBV5-1 and TRBJ2-1, the full variable domain reads KAGVTQTPRYLIKTRGQQVTLSCSPISGHRSVSWYQQTPGQGLQFLFEYFSETQRNKGNFPGRFSGRQFSNSRSEMNVSTLELGDSALYLCASSFGTSGISYNEQFFGPGTRLTVL.